What follows describes a single TCR beta chain. It has no known antigen specificity. No qualities accompany the bases; no much larger clone lies one base away. The library came from the immunoSEQ multiplex PCR assay. A mixture of 60 forward primers for TCR Vbeta segments and 13 reverse primers for TCR Jbeta segments was used in the multiplex PCR. Amplification of the CDR3 region of rearranged TCR beta genes was performed with a multiplex PCR assay on genomic DNA. The amplified TCR beta libraries were sequenced on the Illumina HiSeq System as 87-base-pair reads. The paper's data handling went like this. A later analysis counted about 76 million unique TCR beta chains across the 700 or so repertoires, and some 11 million of these chains were shared by at least two donors. Raw reads were error-corrected and collapsed into unique sequences by a nearest-neighbor algorithm in which closely related sequences were merged to remove PCR and sequencing errors. CDR3 sequences were aligned to IMGT reference sequences to assign V, D and J gene segments. For a sequence to be retained, a match of at least six nucleotides was required to both a V gene segment and a J gene segment. A rearrangement was called productive if the CDR3 had no stop codons and remained in frame with V and J, and every other rearrangement was called non-productive. Following IMGT convention, CDR3 was defined as the stretch from the second conserved V-encoded cysteine to the conserved J-encoded phenylalanine. Sequences without an unambiguous match to a single V gene segment were excluded from the earlier analysis of 450 to 650 of the donors. In an earlier analysis of 587 of the donors, V segments were called functional above 56.7% productive rearrangements and were called segregating when the between-donor standard deviation exceeded 5%. A statistical classification framework was built to diagnose cytomegalovirus status from the catalog of TCR beta chain sequences. In a later analysis, V and J genes were assigned by comparing TCR nucleotide sequences against IMGT/GENE-DB human TR gene sequences. Using the TCRdist pipeline, a later analysis assigned CDR3 sequences along with most-parsimonious VDJ recombination scenarios. In a later analysis, every TCR beta chain was defined by the combination of its CDR3 amino acid sequence and its V-gene family, and reads without a unique V-gene family were dropped. A later analysis removed 550 to 700 highly shared, low-generation-probability nucleotide sequences to deal with suspected cross-contamination and a sequencing artifact. In a later analysis, a clonal expansion index was calculated for each public chain from normalized within-repertoire ranks of inferred template counts. In a later analysis, generation probabilities were computed with a VDJ recombination model fitted to out-of-frame rearrangements, and the resulting probabilities were checked against IGoR. A later analysis scored TCR-TCR, TCR-HLA and TCR-CMV co-occurrence with hypergeometric tests, applying a repertoire-size bias correction to TCR pairs. False discovery rates were estimated in a later analysis by permuting HLA or CMV assignments 20 times. In a later analysis, co-occurring TCRs were grouped using DBSCAN, and TCRdist sequence similarity was added for clustering within HLA-allele-positive subsets. Repertoires with fewer than 30,000 or more than 120,000 public chains, plus five repertoires with anomalous nucleotide sharing, were excluded from co-occurrence clustering. Drawn from immuneACCESS, this table holds only the in-frame rearrangements with V and J called that TCRdb kept. Clones are partly lost; checked studies trace under half to an unresolved V gene and leave the rest unexplained. D and trimming were read from the DNA, whereas the V and J calls and clone size are those reported in that table. The sample records roughly 170,000 clones, under 90% of which are singletons. In total, the top ten clones hold almost 7% of the sample.

The record originates from a study of cytomegalovirus exposure and HLA in healthy donors (dated by TCRdb to the late 2010s). Looking at the study overall: According to an earlier analysis of several hundred of the donors, some 170 million T cells yielded roughly 110 million unique TCR beta sequences and approximately 300 Gb of sequence data. The study aimed to test whether cataloging public T cell receptors could reveal signatures of past pathogen exposure. The number of donors typed differed by locus, with about 629-640 for A, B, C, DRB1 and DQB1, 522 for DQA1, about 610 for DPA1, and roughly 450 for DPB1. To predict cytomegalovirus infection status, the study combined high-throughput TCR immunosequencing, statistical association of individual TCRs with disease status, and machine learning. Among 300 to 500 genotyped donors of the cohort, an average of approximately 200,000 unique TCR beta nucleotide sequences was sequenced per donor, of which approximately 18% were non-productive. Roughly 5 DR-DQ haplotypes were handled as single units for association and clustering, since linkage in the cohort was strong. To study patterns of TCR occurrence, a later analysis re-analyzed previously published TCR beta repertoires from 500 to 850 donors and added high-resolution HLA genotyping. An earlier analysis of nearly 600 of the donors applied high-throughput TCR beta sequencing to assess whether each TCR beta V gene segment acted as functional or pseudogenic. Of the 398 genotyped donors, over 65% fell in the genetic ancestry cluster associated with self-reported Caucasian donors. A separate validation cohort of 90 to 150 different subjects was used in addition to the 666-subject first cohort. Roughly 300 gigabases of sequencing data and 75 million to 85 million unique TCR sequences made up an early release that covered under 750 HLA-typed donors. The study profiled the T cell repertoires of 500 to 800 subjects by immunosequencing and related them to cytomegalovirus serostatus. Rather than drawing on any new phenotypic data, the later analysis identified candidate immune exposures from TCR beta sequences and the way those sequences occurred across donors. All discovery cohort repertoires had been generated using a single sequencing platform. Alongside the repertoire data, information on donor age, sex, ethnicity and CMV serostatus was compiled. A later genetic analysis used genome-wide SNP genotypes for about 55% of the 666 donors, treating that subset as a discovery cohort. Class I and class II HLA loci were covered by the typing at four-digit resolution.

The germline V gene gives CDR1 as SGHAT and CDR2 as FQNNGV. Spanning cysteine to phenylalanine, the CDR3 consists of 15 amino acids. The only DNA kept is the CDR3, 45 bases in frame from the first base. The trim is 2 bases for V and 4 bases for J, with a gap of 12 bases between the germline ends. Broader findings and caveats from the paper: In a later analysis, the rate of TCR association differed among HLA loci, with DRB1 alleles having the most associated TCRs and HLA-C alleles having the fewest. A few of the identified cytomegalovirus-associated TCR beta chains were confirmed in vitro to be specific for cytomegalovirus antigens. A later genetic analysis reported fewer N-insertions in productive TCRs among donors in an Asian-associated ancestry cluster than the roughly 640-donor mean. In this cohort, only TCR beta chains were sequenced, and detectable features were limited by the absence of alpha or paired-chain data. In a later analysis, HLA-associated TCR beta chains showed more clonal expansion and lower generation probabilities than non-associated chains that were equally common. It was suggested by the authors that the approach could potentially be generalized to other disease states and immunological phenotypes. Correlated functional status among segregating V segments might reflect linkage disequilibrium, but an unknown experimental factor could not be ruled out. CMV serostatus was the only immune exposure information available for the cohort. The sequencing pipeline was judged likely to have produced a cluster of highly shared sequence variants as a technical artifact. Roughly uniform sequencing depth across donors was assumed in presence/absence analyses, although this assumption may not hold. A later genetic analysis associated a missense DCLRE1C variant with V-gene and J-gene trimming of TCR beta chains, and an independent cohort replicated the association. Because counts were too low, about 15 rarely observed V segments, including chromosome 9 orphons, were left out of the earlier analysis of approximately 500 of the donors. Some IMGT-functional V segments, including TRBV6-2 and TRBV6-3, could not be told apart with the 87-base-pair reads, so those segments were excluded. An earlier analysis of 587 of the donors showed that most TCR beta V segments appeared in productive rearrangements either about 87% or about 30% of the time, which broadly matched IMGT annotations. When HLA alleles, especially DR and DQ, strongly co-occurred, TCR associations were difficult to assign to individual alleles. A further reported finding was that TCR beta sequences accurately predicted the HLA-A and HLA-B alleles for most subjects in the first cohort. In both the original and validation cohorts, the classifier was reported to diagnose cytomegalovirus status with high specificity and sensitivity. Most TCR sequences were seen in very few donors, while some public TCRs were found in many individuals. In a later analysis, several top co-occurrence clusters were reported to appear linked to parvovirus B19, influenza, CMV and Epstein-Barr virus. The study gave a list of more than 150 TCR beta chains associated with cytomegalovirus. Because HLA typing was missing for some donors at each locus, association tests included only the typed subset. In a later analysis, most CMV-associated TCR beta chains were found to appear HLA-restricted, with HLA associations seemingly driven largely by CMV exposure. At a false discovery rate of 0.05, a later analysis linked roughly 17,000 TCR beta sequences to specific HLA alleles.

In total, just over 650 healthy bone marrow donors made up the cohort. At the time of sampling, every cohort member was nominally healthy, though immune exposures that went unrecorded were likely present. The donor tested CMV seropositive, placing the donor among the 289 seropositive members of the cohort. Each donor provided a peripheral blood sample, and peripheral blood mononuclear cells were used for TCR beta sequencing. Genomic DNA was extracted from the blood cell samples with the Qiagen DNeasy Blood Extraction Kit. The rearranged segments are TRBV11-2 and TRBJ2-4; the D gene is perhaps TRBD1, on 5 matching bases. This TCR was sampled from a man younger than 45 in good health and CMV-seropositive. Sequencing input: PBMCs. The CDR3 loop reads CASSLFRDPKNIQYF. The bases read TGTGCCAGCAGCTTATTCAGGGATCCGAAAAACATTCAGTACTTC.